This entry lists 32 T cell receptor beta chains sequenced from one sample in a study of blood T cell repertoires in COVID-19 (dated by TCRdb to the early 2020s). Libraries were made using the immunoSEQ multiplex PCR assay. TCRdb re-hosts the immuneACCESS table, in-frame sequences only. Its copies lack some clones; in the studies checked, an unresolved V gene accounts for under half of them, and the cause for the rest is not known. For this sample the table gives 170,000 or so clones, of which 80% to 90% were detected only once. The ten largest clonotypes hold about 8.6% of the sample. The sequenced sample consisted of peripheral blood. These receptors were obtained from a man aged 45-60 years with active or convalescent COVID-19.

The chain links TRBV6-2 or TRBV6-3 to TRBJ1-5, with D unclear. Germline V lookup: CDR1 MNHEY, CDR2 SVGEGT. The CDR3 consists of 15 residues. Deletions cut 0 bases from V and 6 bases from J, with 12 bases between. DNA for the CDR3: TGTGCCAGCAGTTACTCACGGGAGAAGGGTCAGCCCCAGCATTTT. Its protein product is CASSYSREKGQPQHF.

This clone is a singleton in its sample. The gene calls are TRBV10-1 and TRBJ1-1; 7 bases align to TRBD1. Germline V gives CDR1 WNHNN, CDR2 SYGVQD (reference sequence). The CDR3 is 16 amino acids. The CDR3 DNA reads TGCGACCGTAAAATGGACAGGAGTCACATGAACACTGAAGCTTTCTTT. Translation: CDRKMDRSHMNTEAFF.

This chain links TRBV11-3 with TRBJ2-7; D possibly corresponds to TRBD1 (6 bases). This CDR3 is built from 12 residues. Per the germline V gene, CDR1 is SGHNT and CDR2 is YENEEA. V lost 5 bases and J 4 bases, leaving 9 bases between the germline ends. The CDR3 DNA reads as TGTGCCAGCAGCCAAGGACAGTACGAGCAGTACTTC. Translated: CASSQGQYEQYF.

This clone was counted between two and nine times. This chain links TRBV6-2 or TRBV6-3 with TRBJ2-7, with 13 bases matching TRBD2. Trimming removed 5 bases from V and 0 bases from J; junction bases left unmatched: 7. Germline CDR1 is MNHEY and CDR2 is SVGEGT. This CDR3 is 17 amino acids long. CDR3 protein: CASSHPGLAGSSYEQYF. The CDR3, as DNA: TGTGCCAGCAGTCACCCGGGACTAGCGGGGAGCTCCTACGAGCAGTACTTC.

The V call is TRBV30, the J call TRBJ2-5; D unresolved. Per the germline V gene, CDR1 is GTSNPN and CDR2 is SVGIG (reference sequence). V was cut by 2 bases and J by 4 bases, with 11 bases left in between. This CDR3 region has 13 residues. The CDR3 sequence: CAWSPPVLETQYF. DNA for the CDR3: TGTGCCTGGAGTCCCCCCGTGTTAGAGACCCAGTACTTC.

This sequence joins TRBV5-1 and TRBJ2-1, with 9 positions matching TRBD2. V was pared by 6 bases and J by 8 bases, with 12 bases of the junction left unmatched. Germline V gives CDR1 SGHRS, CDR2 YFSETQ. This CDR3 contains 15 residues. In nucleotides, the CDR3 is TGCGCCAGCACCGGAGAGCGGGGGGTTAGCGATGAGCAGTTCTTC. Protein: CASTGERGVSDEQFF.

The chain has TRBV30 and TRBJ1-2; D gene ambiguous. Deletions cut 2 bases from V and 8 bases from J, with 12 bases between. CDR1 is GTSNPN, CDR2 SVGIG, per germline (reference sequence). This CDR3 comprises 12 residues. In nucleotides, the CDR3 is TGTGCCTGGAGTCTGCACTATTTGGGCTACACCTTC. It encodes CAWSLHYLGYTF.

This chain uses TRBV9 with TRBJ1-5; D is possibly TRBD1 (5 bases). CDR3 length: 14 residues. The V end lost 4 bases, the J end lost 0 bases, and 8 bases lay between the germline ends. The germline V gene has CDR1 SGDLS and CDR2 YYNGEE. CDR3 in amino acids: CASSLDSSNQPQHF. The CDR3 coding sequence is TGTGCCAGCAGCTTAGACAGTAGCAATCAGCCCCAGCATTTT.

The chain carries TRBV7-9 and TRBJ2-7, with 7 bases matching TRBD1. The CDR3 covers 15 residues. The germline CDR1 and CDR2 sequences are SEHNR and FQNEAQ (reference sequence). V lost 5 bases to trimming and J lost 2 bases; unmatched junction nucleotides: 9. This CDR3 is CASSPPGTVTYEQYF. The CDR3, as DNA: TGTGCCAGCAGCCCCCCCGGGACAGTTACCTACGAGCAGTACTTC.

The chain is built from TRBV6-5 and TRBJ1-6, with TRBD1 as a possible D gene (6 bases). The CDR3 consists of 13 residues. The germline gives CDR1 MNHEY, CDR2 SVGAGI. Trimming took 10 bases from V and 4 from J, leaving 11 bases between them. As DNA, the CDR3 is TGTGCCATAAAGGGGGAATATAATTCACCCCTCCACTTT. Encoded protein: CAIKGEYNSPLHF.

The chain links TRBV6-6 to TRBJ1-6; the D is unclear. The CDR3 has 15 residues. Germline CDR1 is MNHNY and CDR2 is SVGAGI (reference sequence). Trimming stripped 5 bases from V and 0 bases from J, with 8 bases between. DNA for the CDR3: TGTGCCAGCAGTCCAGCGAGCTCCTATAATTCACCCCTCCACTTT. Residues: CASSPASSYNSPLHF.

The genes are TRBV19 and TRBJ1-5, with 11 bases identical to TRBD1. V shed 7 bases and J 9 bases; nucleotides not matched to a gene: 11. The length of the CDR3 is 15 residues. Germline V gene sequence: CDR1 LNHDA, CDR2 SQIVND (reference sequence). CDR3 sequence: CASNPPGQGERPQHF. Here the CDR3 DNA reads TGTGCCAGTAATCCACCGGGACAGGGGGAGCGGCCCCAGCATTTT.

V is TRBV7-6 and J is TRBJ2-5, with D possibly matching TRBD2 (6 bases). V lost 8 bases and J 5 bases, leaving 12 bases between the germline ends. There are 12 residues in the CDR3. Per the germline V gene, CDR1 is SGHVS and CDR2 is FNYEAQ. CDR3 coding DNA: TGTGCCAGCCGCGGGGCTTGGGAGACCCAGTACTTC. This gives the protein CASRGAWETQYF.

The chain couples TRBV5-3 to TRBJ1-1, with D perhaps TRBD1 (6 bases). TRBV5-3 counts as an open reading frame of uncertain function. Trimming took 4 bases from V and 2 from J, leaving 18 bases between them. This CDR3 comprises 16 residues. The CDR3 DNA follows: TGTGCCAGAAGCCTCCCCCGGACAGACTTTAACACTGAAGCTTTCTTT. This encodes CARSLPRTDFNTEAFF.

V gene TRBV7-2 combines with J gene TRBJ2-1; 11 bases are shared with TRBD2. After removal of 5 bases from V and 4 bases from J, the junction contained 7 bases not matched to a gene. The germline V gene encodes CDR1 SGHTA and CDR2 FQGNSA. This CDR3 contains 16 residues. The DNA for the CDR3 is TGTGCCAGCAGCCCCAGACTAGCGGGAATATACAATGAGCAGTTCTTC. Amino acid sequence: CASSPRLAGIYNEQFF.

This sequence joins TRBV4-1 and TRBJ1-5; D possibly corresponds to TRBD1 (5 bases). The ends were cut back, 3 bases at V and 1 base at J, with 13 bases in the middle. This CDR3 is built from 16 residues. Germline V gene data show CDR1 as MGHRA and CDR2 as YSYEKL. The CDR3 DNA reads as TGCGCCAGCAGCCAGAGATGGGGGGACAGCAATCAGCCCCAGCATTTT. It translates to CASSQRWGDSNQPQHF.

This rearrangement joins TRBV25-1 to TRBJ2-1, with a weak D call TRBD2 (6 bases). The CDR3 is 16 residues long. The V gene lost 1 base and the J gene lost 2 bases, with 12 bases spanning the gap. Germline CDR1 is MGHDK and CDR2 is SYGVNS. CDR3 amino acids: CASSELSGAAYNEQFF. CDR3 DNA sequence: TGTGCCAGCAGTGAATTATCGGGAGCCGCCTACAATGAGCAGTTCTTC.

V gene TRBV7-9 combines with J gene TRBJ2-1; D might be TRBD1 (6 bases). Germline lookup yields CDR1 SEHNR and CDR2 FQNEAQ (reference sequence). This CDR3 region has 14 residues. V lost 2 bases to trimming and J lost 3 bases, with 8 bases between them. The CDR3 loop reads CASSLKGDYNEQFF. For the CDR3, the DNA is TGTGCCAGCAGCTTAAAGGGGGACTACAATGAGCAGTTCTTC.

This rearrangement joins TRBV28 to TRBJ1-2; 7 bases are a match to TRBD1. The germline CDR1 and CDR2 sequences are MDHEN and SYDVKM. The CDR3 runs to 14 residues. Trimming removed 4 bases from V and 4 bases from J; junction bases left unmatched: 6. Here the CDR3 reads CASSSSGTAYGYTF. The CDR3 bases are TGTGCCAGCAGTTCATCCGGGACAGCCTATGGCTACACCTTC.

The chain employs TRBV9 and TRBJ2-7; 9 nucleotides match TRBD1. Trimming removed 5 bases from V and 2 bases from J; junction bases left unmatched: 2. The CDR3 extends over 13 amino acids. Germline CDR1 reads SGDLS; CDR2 reads YYNGEE. The CDR3 is CASSGQGTYEQYF. CDR3 coding DNA: TGTGCCAGCAGTGGACAGGGGACCTACGAGCAGTACTTC.

J is TRBJ1-5 and V is TRBV6-5; D is possibly TRBD1 (5 bases). The CDR3 has 14 residues. The germline V gene has CDR1 MNHEY and CDR2 SVGAGI. V gave up 6 bases and J gave up 1 base, with 10 bases separating them. The DNA for the CDR3 is TGTGCCAGCAGACCCGGGGGAAGCAATCAGCCCCAGCATTTT. This encodes CASRPGGSNQPQHF.

This chain connects TRBV6-5 to TRBJ2-5; a possible D gene is TRBD1 (6 bases). Germline CDR1 reads MNHEY; CDR2 reads SVGAGI. The CDR3 loop spans 13 amino acids. The V and J ends lost 6 bases and 1 base respectively, with 9 bases between them. This chain's CDR3 is CASRGHGQETQYF. CDR3 DNA: TGTGCCAGCAGGGGACATGGCCAAGAGACCCAGTACTTC.

The chain joins TRBV3-1 (or the pseudogene TRBV3-2) to TRBJ1-5; maybe TRBD1 (5 bases). Germline lookup yields CDR1 LGHDT and CDR2 YNNKEL (reference sequence). The CDR3 length is 16 residues. Trimming took 0 bases from V and 2 from J, leaving 11 bases between them. Written as DNA, the CDR3 is TGTGCCAGCAGCCAAGAGCGGGGGAGGGGCAATCAGCCCCAGCATTTT. This codes for CASSQERGRGNQPQHF.

The gene calls are TRBV2 and TRBJ2-7, with TRBD2 identical over 13 bases. Losses at the gene ends were 2 bases for V and 5 bases for J; bases not matched to a gene: 3. CDR1 SNHLY and CDR2 FYNNEI come from the germline V gene. This CDR3 is built from 15 residues. CDR3 sequence: CASSEWTSGRNEQYF. The CDR3 coding sequence is TGTGCCAGCAGTGAATGGACTAGCGGGAGAAACGAGCAGTACTTC.

The chain couples TRBV6-5 to TRBJ1-4, with D unresolved. The CDR3 loop spans 14 amino acids. Germline lookup yields CDR1 MNHEY and CDR2 SVGAGI. V dropped 5 bases and J dropped 3 bases, with 10 bases sitting between them. DNA of the CDR3: TGTGCCAGCAGTCGGGATGGGGCTAATGAAAAACTGTTTTTT. It is translated as CASSRDGANEKLFF.

The rearrangement joins TRBV19 to TRBJ1-1; 10 nucleotides match TRBD1. With 5 bases clipped from V and 1 base from J, the junction kept 4 bases outside the gene matches. Germline V lookup: CDR1 LNHDA, CDR2 SQIVND (reference sequence). CDR3 length: 15 residues. The CDR3 DNA sequence: TGTGCCAGTAGTCCCCGACAGGGGGCGAACACTGAAGCTTTCTTT. Protein product: CASSPRQGANTEAFF.

This clone was recorded a few times. The gene calls are TRBV6-5 and TRBJ1-2, with D perhaps matching TRBD1 (5 bases). The germline V gene encodes CDR1 MNHEY and CDR2 SVGAGI. Trimming cost V 0 bases and J 6 bases, with 11 bases left between them. CDR3 length equals 14 residues. The CDR3 coding sequence is TGTGCCAGCAGTTACTCGGACAAGACAGATGGCTACACCTTC. As protein: CASSYSDKTDGYTF.

This chain connects TRBV6-2 or TRBV6-3 to TRBJ2-2; 7 bases are a match to TRBD1. Germline assignment: CDR1 MNHEY and CDR2 SVGEGT. This CDR3 region has 18 residues. Unmatched junction bases numbered 12, after V lost 0 bases and J lost 5 bases. CDR3: CASSYSTGAADRTGELFF. The CDR3 DNA reads as TGTGCCAGCAGTTACTCTACAGGGGCCGCCGATCGGACCGGGGAGCTGTTTTTT.

The chain links TRBV11-2 to TRBJ2-7; TRBD1 agrees at 7 bases. The CDR3 has 15 residues. V was pared by 3 bases and J by 3 bases, with 8 bases of the junction left unmatched. Germline V gives CDR1 SGHAT, CDR2 FQNNGV. The CDR3 protein is CASSLTGPTVYEQYF. DNA for the CDR3: TGTGCCAGCAGCTTGACAGGGCCCACCGTCTACGAGCAGTACTTC.

This chain joins TRBV7-2 and TRBJ1-3, with D hard to call. The germline V and J ends were trimmed by 7 bases and 0 bases, with 19 bases remaining between them. The germline V gene encodes CDR1 SGHTA and CDR2 FQGNSA. CDR3 size: 17 residues. The CDR3 DNA sequence: TGTGCCAGCATCCCAGGTTTAGGTCTGAACTCTGGAAACACCATATATTTT. Translation: CASIPGLGLNSGNTIYF. The variable domain in full, with the rest retrieved from reference TRBV7-2 and TRBJ1-3, is GAGVSQSPSNKVTEKGKDVELRCDPISGHTALYWYRQSLGQGLEFLIYFQGNSAPDKSGLPSDRFSAERTGGSVSTLTIQRTQQEDSAVYLCASIPGLGLNSGNTIYFGEGSWLTVV.

The chain uses TRBV7-3 and TRBJ1-2, with D tentatively TRBD1 (6 bases). V was trimmed by 1 base and J by 8 bases, leaving 20 bases between them. The germline gives CDR1 SGHTA, CDR2 FQGTGA. The CDR3 runs 16 residues. CDR3: CASSLNPRGADLGYTF. CDR3 bases: TGTGCCAGCAGCTTAAACCCCCGGGGGGCGGATTTAGGCTACACCTTC.

The CDR3 loop reads CASSTSLGSGERETQYF. CDR3 bases: TGCGCCAGCAGCACCTCCCTTGGGTCGGGGGAGAGGGAGACCCAGTACTTC. The chain links TRBV5-1 to TRBJ2-5, with D perhaps matching TRBD2 (6 bases). Germline V gene lookup returns CDR1 SGHRS and CDR2 YFSETQ. The CDR3 totals 17 residues. Trimming stripped 4 bases from V and 5 bases from J, with 24 bases between.